This TCR beta chain was recovered during a study of CD8 T cells in ankylosing spondylitis. Study-wide results and caveats: A motif in TCR beta, a set of under ten highly homologous variants, appeared characteristic of ankylosing spondylitis blood.

One entry per CDR3 protein, called by TCRdb with MiXCR from the 5' RACE reads. Among around 890,000 distinct CDR3 sequences listed, roughly 12% were seen once. Remarks on this clonotype: Its antigen remains unknown.

This CDR3 comprises 15 residues. The germline gives CDR1 LGHDT, CDR2 YNNKEL (reference sequence). V lost 2 bases, J lost 3 bases, and 14 bases lay in between. This TCR came from a male donor with ankylosing spondylitis. The J gene is TRBJ2-7, the V gene TRBV3-1, with D maybe TRBD2 (5 bases). The sequenced material came from blood, either unsorted or a sorted T cell fraction (not recorded which). For the CDR3, the DNA is TGTGCCAGCAGCCAATCGGGGTATGGCCTCTACGAGCAGTACTTC. As protein: CASSQSGYGLYEQYF.